A selection of T cell receptor beta chains follows, all from one sample in a study of esophageal squamous cell carcinoma under preoperative chemotherapy. TCRdb re-analysed the PCR reads in MiXCR, keeping a single row per CDR3 protein. The table lists about 18,000 distinct CDR3 sequences, approximately 44% of them singletons, with around 29% in the top ten. The material was obtained from a patient given preoperative chemotherapy. These receptors were obtained from a human donor with esophageal squamous cell carcinoma. The donor label of this sample is uncertain. Both conserved end residues are part of each CDR3. The D gene is left open where the match is weak. Not all rows give a size; the values are once, few, many and, for expanded clones, a class.

abundance: many
d_gene: NA
v_gene: TRBV12-3/TRBV12-4
len: 14
j_gene: TRBJ1-2
CDR3nt: TGTGCCAGCAGTTTTGGCGGGGGCGTCTATGGCTACACCTTC
CDR3aa: CASSFGGGVYGYTF

abundance: many
d_gene: NA
v_gene: TRBV6-5
len: 14
j_gene: TRBJ2-4
CDR3nt: TGTGCCAGCAGTTACTCTGGAAGGGGGAACATTCAGTACTTC
CDR3aa: CASSYSGRGNIQYF

abundance: NA
d_gene: NA
v_gene: TRBV12-3/TRBV12-4
len: 17
j_gene: TRBJ2-3
CDR3nt: TGTGCCAGCAGTAGTAATCCCGGGACGTCCGACACAAACACGCAGTATTTC
CDR3aa: CASSSNPGTSDTNTQYF

abundance: few
d_gene: TRBD2
v_gene: TRBV7-2
len: 16
j_gene: TRBJ2-4
CDR3nt: TGTGCCAGCAGCTTCTCCGGGACTAGTTCTGCCAACATTCAGTACTTC
CDR3aa: CASSFSGTSSANIQYF

abundance: NA
d_gene: TRBD2
v_gene: TRBV7-2
len: 16
j_gene: TRBJ2-3
CDR3nt: TGTGCCAGCAGCGCACGGGGGGGGTGGGGCACAGACACGCAGTACTTT
CDR3aa: CASSARGGWGTDTQYF

abundance: many
d_gene: NA
v_gene: TRBV6-5
len: 14
j_gene: TRBJ2-7
CDR3nt: TGTGCCAGCAGTTATGGTCAGGGATCCTACGAGCAGTACTTC
CDR3aa: CASSYGQGSYEQYF

abundance: NA
d_gene: NA
v_gene: TRBV7-2
len: 14
j_gene: TRBJ2-2
CDR3nt: TGTGCCAGCAGCTTACTTTGGGATACCGGGGAGCTGTTTTTT
CDR3aa: CASSLLWDTGELFF

abundance: few
d_gene: NA
v_gene: TRBV12-5
len: 14
j_gene: TRBJ2-1
CDR3nt: TGTGCTAGTGGGGAGGGGAGGAGGGTCAATGAGCAGTTCTTC
CDR3aa: CASGEGRRVNEQFF

abundance: NA
d_gene: TRBD2
v_gene: TRBV11-3
len: 16
j_gene: TRBJ2-5
CDR3nt: TGTGCCAGCAGCTTGGGAGGGGCTAGCGGCCACGGAACCCAGTACTTC
CDR3aa: CASSLGGASGHGTQYF

abundance: few
d_gene: NA
v_gene: TRBV6-2/TRBV6-3
len: 13
j_gene: TRBJ2-3
CDR3nt: TGTGCCAGCAGTTACACTCGAGCCGATACGCAGTATTTT
CDR3aa: CASSYTRADTQYF

abundance: NA
d_gene: TRBD1
v_gene: TRBV27
len: 14
j_gene: TRBJ2-7
CDR3nt: TGTGCCAGCAGTTGGGACAGGTTCTCCTACGAGCAGTACTTC
CDR3aa: CASSWDRFSYEQYF

abundance: many
d_gene: TRBD1
v_gene: TRBV11-3
len: 13
j_gene: TRBJ1-2
CDR3nt: TGTGCCAGCAGGGCGAGAGGGGGCTCTGGCTACACCTTC
CDR3aa: CASRARGGSGYTF

abundance: NA
d_gene: TRBD1
v_gene: TRBV7-3
len: 16
j_gene: TRBJ2-6
CDR3nt: TGTGCCAGCAGAGGGACAGACTACTCTGGGGCCAACGTCCTGACTTTC
CDR3aa: CASRGTDYSGANVLTF

abundance: NA
d_gene: TRBD2
v_gene: TRBV7-3
len: 14
j_gene: TRBJ2-3
CDR3nt: TGTGCCAGCAGCCCGGGACTAGCGGAAGAGACCCAGTATTTT
CDR3aa: CASSPGLAEETQYF

abundance: many
d_gene: TRBD1
v_gene: TRBV6-5
len: 18
j_gene: TRBJ2-7
CDR3nt: TGTGCCAGCAGTAACGACGGTAATTTTGGACAGGGTTTTTACGAGCAGTACTTC
CDR3aa: CASSNDGNFGQGFYEQYF

abundance: NA
d_gene: TRBD2
v_gene: TRBV15
len: 18
j_gene: TRBJ2-1
CDR3nt: TGTGCCACCAGCAGATCGACCCGGACTAGCGGGATGTACAATGAGCAGTTCTTC
CDR3aa: CATSRSTRTSGMYNEQFF

abundance: few
d_gene: NA
v_gene: TRBV7-2
len: 14
j_gene: TRBJ2-1
CDR3nt: TGTGCCAGCAGCTCTAACCGGGACGGGGGATCCCAGTTCTTC
CDR3aa: CASSSNRDGGSQFF

abundance: few
d_gene: NA
v_gene: TRBV7-2
len: 14
j_gene: TRBJ2-7
CDR3nt: TGTGCCAGCAGCTTAGTGGACGCGAGACACGAGCAGTACTTC
CDR3aa: CASSLVDARHEQYF